This T cell receptor (beta chain) was recorded in a study of cytomegalovirus exposure and HLA in healthy donors. The CDR3 is made up of 16 amino acids. Unmatched junction bases numbered 8, after V lost 5 bases and J lost 3 bases. Germline loops: CDR1 LNHNV, CDR2 YYDKDF (reference sequence). 60 Vbeta and 13 Jbeta primers were used in PCR. Repertoires were generated with immunoSEQ multiplex PCR, while TCRdb's copy carries only in-frame clones and drops some. The sample carries about 140,000 clones, over 75% recorded once. This clonotype was sampled from a man aged 45 to 65 in good health and CMV-seronegative. The rearrangement joins TRBV15 to TRBJ1-5; 9 bases match TRBD1. Sequencing used PBMCs. Here the CDR3 reads CATSPGTGSNNQPQHF. CDR3 coding DNA: TGTGCCACCAGCCCGGGGACAGGGTCGAACAATCAGCCCCAGCATTTT.